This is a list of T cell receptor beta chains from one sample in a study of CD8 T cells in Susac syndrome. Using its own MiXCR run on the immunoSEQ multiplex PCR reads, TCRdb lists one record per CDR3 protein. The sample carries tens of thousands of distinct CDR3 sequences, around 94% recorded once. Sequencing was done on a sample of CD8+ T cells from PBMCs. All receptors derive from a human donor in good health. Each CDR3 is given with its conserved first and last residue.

CDR3aa: CASSFGQGNGYTF; j_gene: TRBJ1-2; v_gene: TRBV12-3/TRBV12-4
CDR3aa: CATSGGGDYNEQFF; j_gene: TRBJ2-1; v_gene: TRBV19
CDR3aa: CASSQARDTYNEQFF; j_gene: TRBJ2-1; v_gene: TRBV4-3
CDR3aa: CASAPGSKETQYF; j_gene: TRBJ2-5; v_gene: TRBV12-3/TRBV12-4
CDR3aa: CASSDPVEVAKNIQYF; j_gene: TRBJ2-4; v_gene: TRBV2
CDR3aa: CASSSDREQYF; j_gene: TRBJ2-7; v_gene: TRBV27
CDR3aa: CASSVAGQAYEQYF; j_gene: TRBJ2-7; v_gene: TRBV9
CDR3aa: CASSYSIGAAALSGTQYF; j_gene: TRBJ2-3; v_gene: TRBV6-5
CDR3aa: CASYQGGSYNEQFF; j_gene: TRBJ2-1; v_gene: TRBV4-3
CDR3aa: CASSPGQGAAQPQHF; j_gene: TRBJ1-5; v_gene: TRBV7-9
CDR3aa: CASFQNRVEDGYTF; j_gene: TRBJ1-2; v_gene: TRBV6-6
CDR3aa: CASSLEGAGVYGYTF; j_gene: TRBJ1-2; v_gene: TRBV12-3/TRBV12-4
CDR3aa: CASSFGRNYGYTF; j_gene: TRBJ1-2; v_gene: TRBV12-3/TRBV12-4
CDR3aa: CASSQDRRLGGANVLTF; j_gene: TRBJ2-6; v_gene: TRBV4-3
CDR3aa: CASSPGLAGVVNEQFF; j_gene: TRBJ2-1; v_gene: TRBV13
CDR3aa: CASKDGRSYNEQFF; j_gene: TRBJ2-1; v_gene: TRBV7-9
CDR3aa: CASTLGGLTSAFF; j_gene: TRBJ1-1; v_gene: TRBV6-2/TRBV6-3
CDR3aa: CASSLVQGGETQYF; j_gene: TRBJ2-5; v_gene: TRBV6-2/TRBV6-3
CDR3aa: CATTRAGEAFF; j_gene: TRBJ1-1; v_gene: TRBV19
CDR3aa: CASSESGNEQFF; j_gene: TRBJ2-1; v_gene: TRBV2
CDR3aa: CASSALTDTEAFF; j_gene: TRBJ1-1; v_gene: TRBV9
CDR3aa: CATRGLAVQETQYF; j_gene: TRBJ2-5; v_gene: TRBV15
CDR3aa: CASSPRTSGLDNEQFF; j_gene: TRBJ2-1; v_gene: TRBV9
CDR3aa: CSVERTLMNTEAFF; j_gene: TRBJ1-1; v_gene: TRBV29-1
CDR3aa: CASVGNMGAFF; j_gene: TRBJ1-1; v_gene: TRBV12-3/TRBV12-4
CDR3aa: CASSVQGALNTEAFF; j_gene: TRBJ1-1; v_gene: TRBV6-5
CDR3aa: CASSQGGVAYEQYF; j_gene: TRBJ2-7; v_gene: TRBV4-1
CDR3aa: CASSLGTGGQETQYF; j_gene: TRBJ2-5; v_gene: TRBV4-3
CDR3aa: CSVGGGSEQYF; j_gene: TRBJ2-7; v_gene: TRBV29-1
CDR3aa: CASSGGDSNQPQHF; j_gene: TRBJ1-5; v_gene: TRBV2
CDR3aa: CASSQDRDRPRGTPMSGYTF; j_gene: TRBJ1-2; v_gene: TRBV4-1
CDR3aa: CASSPKSPDTQYF; j_gene: TRBJ2-3; v_gene: TRBV7-8
CDR3aa: CASSPLRTGELFF; j_gene: TRBJ2-2; v_gene: TRBV4-1
CDR3aa: CASSVPKNTGELFF; j_gene: TRBJ2-2; v_gene: TRBV9
CDR3aa: CASSFGVYSNQPQHF; j_gene: TRBJ1-5; v_gene: TRBV27
CDR3aa: CASSDGGASTDTQYF; j_gene: TRBJ2-3; v_gene: TRBV6-4
CDR3aa: CASRPLQGNTEAFF; j_gene: TRBJ1-1; v_gene: TRBV12-2
CDR3aa: CASSKVETYEQYF; j_gene: TRBJ2-7; v_gene: TRBV21-1
CDR3aa: CSVDTGQGTGANVLTF; j_gene: TRBJ2-6; v_gene: TRBV29-1
CDR3aa: CASSSQQGYEQFF; j_gene: TRBJ2-1; v_gene: TRBV7-2